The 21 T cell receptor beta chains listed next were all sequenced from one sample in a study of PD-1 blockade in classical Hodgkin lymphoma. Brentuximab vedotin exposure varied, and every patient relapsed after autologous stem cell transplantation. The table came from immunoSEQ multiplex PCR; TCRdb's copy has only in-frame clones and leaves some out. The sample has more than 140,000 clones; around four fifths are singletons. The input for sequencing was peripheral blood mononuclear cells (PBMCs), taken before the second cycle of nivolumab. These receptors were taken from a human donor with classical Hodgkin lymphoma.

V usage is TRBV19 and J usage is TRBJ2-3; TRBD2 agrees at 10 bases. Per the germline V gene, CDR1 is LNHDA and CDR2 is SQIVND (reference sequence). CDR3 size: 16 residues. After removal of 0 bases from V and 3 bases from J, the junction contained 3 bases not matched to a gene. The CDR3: CASSIEATSGTDTQYF. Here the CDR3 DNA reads TGTGCCAGTAGTATAGAGGCGACTAGCGGGACAGATACGCAGTATTTT.

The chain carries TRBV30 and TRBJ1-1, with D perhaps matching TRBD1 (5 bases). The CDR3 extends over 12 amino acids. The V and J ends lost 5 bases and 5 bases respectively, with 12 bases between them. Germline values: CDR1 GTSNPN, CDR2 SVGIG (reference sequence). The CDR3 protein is CAWGTGRTEAFF. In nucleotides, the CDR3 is TGTGCCTGGGGGACGGGAAGAACTGAAGCTTTCTTT.

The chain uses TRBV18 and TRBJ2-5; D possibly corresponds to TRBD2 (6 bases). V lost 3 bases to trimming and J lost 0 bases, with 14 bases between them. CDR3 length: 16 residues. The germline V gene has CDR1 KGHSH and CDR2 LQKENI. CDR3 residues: CASSPLVAGYQETQYF. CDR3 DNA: TGTGCCAGCTCACCCCTAGTGGCGGGGTACCAAGAGACCCAGTACTTC.

The CDR3 region is CASSLRGALPYGYTF. The CDR3 DNA is TGTGCCAGCAGTTTGCGGGGGGCGCTTCCCTATGGCTACACCTTC. The J gene is TRBJ1-2, the V gene TRBV27; possibly TRBD1 for D (6 bases). In germline, CDR1 is MNHEY, CDR2 SMNVEV (reference sequence). This CDR3 contains 15 residues. The V end lost 3 bases, the J end lost 4 bases, and 15 bases lay between the germline ends.

CDR3 protein: CASSLVVGSEQETQYF. The CDR3 DNA follows: TGTGCCAGCAGCTTAGTGGTCGGCTCCGAACAAGAGACCCAGTACTTC. The genes are TRBV7-9 and TRBJ2-5; D remains unclear. V dropped 1 base and J dropped 2 bases, with 14 bases sitting between them. The CDR3 has 16 amino acids. CDR1 and CDR2 from the germline V gene are SEHNR and FQNEAQ (reference sequence).

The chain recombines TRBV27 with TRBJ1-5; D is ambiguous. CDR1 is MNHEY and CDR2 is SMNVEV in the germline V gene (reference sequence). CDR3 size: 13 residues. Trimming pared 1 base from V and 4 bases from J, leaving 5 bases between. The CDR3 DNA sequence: TGTGCCAGCAGTTTATTTGGGAATCAGCCCCAGCATTTT. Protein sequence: CASSLFGNQPQHF.

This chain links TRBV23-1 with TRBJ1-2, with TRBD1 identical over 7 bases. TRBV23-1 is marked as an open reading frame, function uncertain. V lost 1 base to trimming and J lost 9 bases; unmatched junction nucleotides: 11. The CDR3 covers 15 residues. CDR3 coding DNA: TGCGCCAGCAGTCAATTTGACAGGGCAACTATTCGCTACACCTTC. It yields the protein CASSQFDRATIRYTF.

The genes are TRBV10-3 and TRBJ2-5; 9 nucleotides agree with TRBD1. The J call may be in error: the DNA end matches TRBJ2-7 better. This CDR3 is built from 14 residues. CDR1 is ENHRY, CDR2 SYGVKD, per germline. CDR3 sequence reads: CATNPVLDRGEQYF. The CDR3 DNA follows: TGTGCCACCAATCCGGTGTTGGACAGGGGCGAGCAGTACTTC.

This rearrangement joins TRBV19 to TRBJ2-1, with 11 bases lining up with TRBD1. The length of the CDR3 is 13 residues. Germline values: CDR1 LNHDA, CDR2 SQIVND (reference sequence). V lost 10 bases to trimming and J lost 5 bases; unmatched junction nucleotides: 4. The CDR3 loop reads CATEDRGHNEQFF. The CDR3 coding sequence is TGTGCCACCGAGGACAGGGGGCACAATGAGCAGTTCTTC.

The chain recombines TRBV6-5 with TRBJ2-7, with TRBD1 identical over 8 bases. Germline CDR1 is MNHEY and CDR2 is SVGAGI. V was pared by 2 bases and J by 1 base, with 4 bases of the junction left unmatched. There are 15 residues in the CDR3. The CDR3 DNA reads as TGTGCCAGCAGTTACGGGTGGACAGGGTCCTACGAGCAGTACTTC. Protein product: CASSYGWTGSYEQYF.

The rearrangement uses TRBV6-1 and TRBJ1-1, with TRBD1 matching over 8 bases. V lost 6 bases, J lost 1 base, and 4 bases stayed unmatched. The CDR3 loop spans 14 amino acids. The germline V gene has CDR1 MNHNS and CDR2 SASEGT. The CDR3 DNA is TGTGCCAGCAGCCGACAGGGGTCGAACACTGAAGCTTTCTTT. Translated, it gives CASSRQGSNTEAFF.

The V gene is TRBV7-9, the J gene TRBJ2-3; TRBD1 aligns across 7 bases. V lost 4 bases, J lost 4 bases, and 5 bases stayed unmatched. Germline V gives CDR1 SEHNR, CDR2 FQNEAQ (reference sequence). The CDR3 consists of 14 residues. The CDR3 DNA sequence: TGTGCCAGCAGCTCACTTGGACAGGCAGATACGCAGTATTTT. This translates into CASSSLGQADTQYF.

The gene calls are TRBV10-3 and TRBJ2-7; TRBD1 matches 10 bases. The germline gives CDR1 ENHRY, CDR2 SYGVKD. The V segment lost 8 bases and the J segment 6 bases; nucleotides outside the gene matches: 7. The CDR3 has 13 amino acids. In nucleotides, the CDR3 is TGTGCCATCTCCGGGACAGGGGACGGCGAGCAGTACTTC. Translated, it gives CAISGTGDGEQYF.

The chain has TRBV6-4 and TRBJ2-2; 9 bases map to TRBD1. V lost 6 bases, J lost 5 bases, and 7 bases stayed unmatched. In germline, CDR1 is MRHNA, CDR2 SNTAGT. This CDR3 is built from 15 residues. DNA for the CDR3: TGTGCCAGCAGCGTACAGGGGGCCTTTACCGGGGAGCTGTTTTTT. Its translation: CASSVQGAFTGELFF.

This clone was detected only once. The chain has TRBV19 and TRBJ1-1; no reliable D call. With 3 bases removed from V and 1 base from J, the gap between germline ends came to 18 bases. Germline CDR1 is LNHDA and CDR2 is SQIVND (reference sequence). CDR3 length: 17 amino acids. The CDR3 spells CASSIGILKNWNTEAFF. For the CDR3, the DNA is TGTGCCAGTAGTATCGGGATACTAAAGAACTGGAACACTGAAGCTTTCTTT.

This CDR3 is CASSQQGRGTDTQYF. The CDR3 bases are TGCGCCAGCAGCCAACAGGGGAGGGGCACAGATACGCAGTATTTT. The chain joins TRBV5-1 to TRBJ2-3, with D possibly called TRBD1 or TRBD2 (7 bases each). From germline, CDR1 is SGHRS and CDR2 YFSETQ. The CDR3 extends over 15 amino acids. The germline V and J ends were trimmed by 4 bases and 1 base, with 13 bases remaining between them. Looking up the rest from reference TRBV5-1 and TRBJ2-3 gives the full variable domain: KAGVTQTPRYLIKTRGQQVTLSCSPISGHRSVSWYQQTPGQGLQFLFEYFSETQRNKGNFPGRFSGRQFSNSRSEMNVSTLELGDSALYLCASSQQGRGTDTQYFGPGTRLTVL.

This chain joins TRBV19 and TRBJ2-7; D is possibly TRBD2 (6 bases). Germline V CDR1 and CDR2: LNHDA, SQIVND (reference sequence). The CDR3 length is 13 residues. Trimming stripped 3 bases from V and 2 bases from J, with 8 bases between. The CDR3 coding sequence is TGTGCCAGTAGTATGGGGGAGGCCTACGAGCAGTACTTC. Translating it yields CASSMGEAYEQYF.

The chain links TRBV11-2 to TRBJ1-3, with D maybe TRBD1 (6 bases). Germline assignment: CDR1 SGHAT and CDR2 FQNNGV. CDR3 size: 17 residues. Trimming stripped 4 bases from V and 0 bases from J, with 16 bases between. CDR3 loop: CASSSPGTPFSGNTIYF. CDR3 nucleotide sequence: TGTGCCAGCAGCTCACCCGGGACACCTTTCTCTGGAAACACCATATATTTT.

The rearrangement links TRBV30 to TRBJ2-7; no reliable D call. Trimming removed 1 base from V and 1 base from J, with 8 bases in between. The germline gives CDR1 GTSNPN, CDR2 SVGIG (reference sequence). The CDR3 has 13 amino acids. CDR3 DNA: TGTGCCTGGAGTGATGGCAGATCCTACGAGCAGTACTTC. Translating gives CAWSDGRSYEQYF.

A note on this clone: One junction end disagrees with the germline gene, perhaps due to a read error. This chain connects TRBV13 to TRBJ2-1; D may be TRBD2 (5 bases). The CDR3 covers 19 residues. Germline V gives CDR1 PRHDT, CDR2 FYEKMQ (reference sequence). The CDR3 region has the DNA TGTGCCAGCAGTTTAGACCCCCCCATGAGTCCCAGAGGGAAAGGTGAGCAGTTCTTC. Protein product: CASSLDPPMSPRGKGEQFF.

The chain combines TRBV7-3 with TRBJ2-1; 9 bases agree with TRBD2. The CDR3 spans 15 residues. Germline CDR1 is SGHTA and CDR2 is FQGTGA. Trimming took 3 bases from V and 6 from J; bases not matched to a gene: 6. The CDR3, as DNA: TGTGCCAGCAGCTTTAGCGGGAGTACTGGCAATGAGCAGTTCTTC. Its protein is CASSFSGSTGNEQFF.